These 16 T cell receptor beta chains share one sample of origin, sequenced in a study of T cell repertoires in cytomegalovirus infection. A single record per CDR3 protein comes from TCRdb applying MiXCR to the reads. The table includes about 890,000 distinct CDR3 sequences, 30% to 40% detected once. The antigens of these receptors remain unknown. The sample was cultured CD8+ T cells from PBMCs, taken from culture after CMV antigen stimulation. The receptors were sampled from a human donor in good health (CMV status not recorded). Some clones in this sample may be carry-over from other donors' samples.

The chain couples TRBV28 to TRBJ1-4; D might be TRBD1 (5 bases). Germline CDR1 MDHEN, CDR2 SYDVKM. Trimming removed 3 bases at V and 6 bases at J, with 17 bases between. This CDR3 has 16 amino acids. CDR3 nucleotides: TGTGCCAGCAGTTTGCCTCCCGGGGGTTACGATGAAAAACTGTTTTTT. Its translation: CASSLPPGGYDEKLFF.

The chain is built from TRBV4-1 and TRBJ2-2, with TRBD1 identical over 8 bases. J gave up 2 bases and V 4 bases, and 6 bases lay outside the gene matches. CDR1 is MGHRA, CDR2 YSYEKL, per germline. The CDR3 length is 16 residues. The CDR3 DNA reads as TGCGCCAGCAGCCCTCACAGGGGGACCAACACCGGGGAGCTGTTTTTT. It encodes CASSPHRGTNTGELFF.

This clonotype showed up many times. The V call is TRBV28, the J call TRBJ2-6, with a tentative D call TRBD2 (6 bases). V was cut by 2 bases and J by 0 bases, with 11 bases left in between. CDR3 length: 17 residues. Germline CDR1 reads MDHEN; CDR2 reads SYDVKM. The CDR3 DNA follows: TGTGCCAGCAGTTTACGGCGGGGAAACTCTGGGGCCAACGTCCTGACTTTC. Translation gives CASSLRRGNSGANVLTF.

This clonotype was observed a handful of times. This rearrangement joins TRBV6-5 to TRBJ2-1; no reliable D call. V was shortened by 0 bases and J by 5 bases, with 8 bases between the two germline ends. CDR1 MNHEY and CDR2 SVGAGI come from the germline V gene. This CDR3 spans 14 amino acids. CDR3 bases: TGTGCCAGCAGTTACTCGATTGGGAACAATGAGCAGTTCTTC. This sequence encodes CASSYSIGNNEQFF.

The CDR3 DNA is TGTGCCAGCAGTTACCTGGGGACCCTATATGGCTACACCTTC. Amino acid sequence: CASSYLGTLYGYTF. The rearrangement links TRBV6-8 to TRBJ1-2, with D possibly TRBD1 on 5 matching bases. CDR3 length: 14 amino acids. With 2 bases removed from V and 5 bases from J, the gap between germline ends came to 12 bases. Germline V gene lookup returns CDR1 MNHGY and CDR2 SAAAGT.

This clonotype was seen only a few times. The chain has TRBV19 and TRBJ2-2, with D tentatively TRBD1 or TRBD2 (6 bases each). The CDR3 is 16 amino acids. The V end was cut by 6 bases, the J end by 4 bases, with 18 bases between. Germline CDR1 and CDR2: LNHDA and SQIVND (reference sequence). The CDR3 reads CASSSRGGRSTGELFF. CDR3 in DNA: TGTGCCAGTAGCTCAAGAGGGGGGCGCAGCACCGGGGAGCTGTTTTTT.

As concerns this clonotype: A single base separates this from a much larger clone, so it may be a read error. V and J are TRBV7-2 and TRBJ1-1; TRBD1 is a possible D gene (5 bases). V shed 6 bases and J shed 1 base, with 24 bases lying between them. The germline CDR1 and CDR2 sequences are SGHTA and FQGNSA. The CDR3 is 18 amino acids. The CDR3 here is CASSPHSGLLLPNTEAFF. The CDR3 nucleotides are TGTGCCAGCAGTCCCCATTCAGGGCTCTTATTACCGAACACTGAAGCTTTCTTT.

Ten or more counts support this clonotype. The CDR3 DNA sequence: TGTGCCAGCAGCCATACCCTAGGGGGGGGGGGCAATGAGCAGTTCTTC. It codes for CASSHTLGGGGNEQFF. J is TRBJ2-1 and V is TRBV7-2, with D possibly TRBD2 on 7 matching bases. The V and J ends lost 5 bases and 6 bases respectively, with 20 bases between them. Germline V CDR1 and CDR2: SGHTA, FQGNSA. This CDR3 has 16 residues.

This chain links TRBV5-6 with TRBJ2-7; D not certain. V lost 0 bases to trimming and J lost 2 bases, with 9 bases between them. CDR3 length equals 14 residues. In germline, CDR1 is SGHDT, CDR2 YYEEEE. CDR3 nucleotides: TGTGCCAGCAGCTTGGGGGCATCTACCTACGAGCAGTACTTC. Translating it yields CASSLGASTYEQYF. The full variable domain, in which reference TRBV5-6 and TRBJ2-7 provide the parts outside the CDR3, is DAGVTQSPTHLIKTRGQQVTLRCSPKSGHDTVSWYQQALGQGPQFIFQYYEEEERQRGNFPDRFSGHQFPNYSSELNVNALLLGDSALYLCASSLGASTYEQYFGPGTRLTVT.

The CDR3 DNA follows: TGTGCCAGCAGCTTGGGGGCACGGATAAACAATGAGCAGTTCTTC. Protein sequence: CASSLGARINNEQFF. The chain has TRBV5-6 and TRBJ2-1; D unclear. The CDR3 is 15 amino acids. The V end lost 0 bases, the J end lost 5 bases, and 12 bases lay between the germline ends. The germline V gene has CDR1 SGHDT and CDR2 YYEEEE.

The chain couples TRBV19 to TRBJ1-5; D gene uncertain. The CDR3 loop spans 19 amino acids. Trimming left V 0 bases short and J 0 bases short, with 18 bases between. Germline CDR1 reads LNHDA; CDR2 reads SQIVND (reference sequence). The CDR3 spells CASSIDLQYRTYSNQPQHF. The CDR3 DNA sequence: TGTGCCAGTAGTATAGATTTACAGTACAGAACCTATAGCAATCAGCCCCAGCATTTT.

The chain uses TRBV4-1 and TRBJ1-1; D is ambiguous. The CDR3 spans 15 residues. Germline V lookup: CDR1 MGHRA, CDR2 YSYEKL. Deletions cut 0 bases from V and 1 base from J, with 9 bases between. CDR3: CASSQEEQQNTEAFF. The CDR3 DNA sequence: TGCGCCAGCAGCCAAGAAGAACAGCAGAACACTGAAGCTTTCTTT.

This clonotype was seen more than once but under ten times. This chain links TRBV4-3 with TRBJ1-2, with D possibly matching TRBD1 (6 bases). Germline loops: CDR1 LGHNA, CDR2 YSLEER. This CDR3 is 13 amino acids long. Trimming took 1 base from V and 8 from J, leaving 11 bases between them. The CDR3 spells CASSQGGGTGYTF. Here the CDR3 DNA reads TGCGCCAGCAGCCAAGGGGGGGGGACAGGCTACACCTTC.

This clonotype was seen ten or more times. The chain uses TRBV12-3 or TRBV12-4 and TRBJ1-1; D gene ambiguous. Trimming removed 5 bases at V and 1 base at J, with 14 bases between. This CDR3 spans 15 amino acids. CDR3 DNA sequence: TGTGCCAGCAGTCCACACTCAGGCGGGAACACTGAAGCTTTCTTT. Translated: CASSPHSGGNTEAFF.

The V gene is TRBV10-2, the J gene TRBJ1-5; no definite D call. The germline CDR1 and CDR2 sequences are WSHSY and SAAADI. V was shortened by 2 bases and J by 0 bases, with 8 bases between the two germline ends. The CDR3 sequence is 15 residues long. CDR3: CASSEGHYSNQPQHF. CDR3 sequence (DNA): TGCGCCAGCAGTGAGGGCCACTATAGCAATCAGCCCCAGCATTTT.

The chain is built from TRBV6-4 and TRBJ1-1, with TRBD1 identical over 7 bases. This CDR3 region has 14 residues. Germline loops: CDR1 MRHNA, CDR2 SNTAGT. Trimming took 5 bases from V and 5 from J; bases not matched to a gene: 8. Here the CDR3 DNA reads TGTGCCAGCAGTCTTAACCCAGGGGGGACTGAAGCTTTCTTT. It specifies CASSLNPGGTEAFF.